This T cell receptor (beta chain) was identified in a study of T cells expressing NK-cell markers. Across the whole study: The study drew TCR beta repertoires from sorted CD3+CD56+NKG2C+, CD3+CD56+NKG2C- and CD3+CD56-NKG2C+ T cells.

Whole-study findings and limits: The HCMV specificity of the expanded NKG2C+ T cell clones stayed unresolved. In a handful of donors, dominant NKG2C+ clonotypes were roughly 1.0-8% of CD8+ T cells.

CDR1 MDHEN and CDR2 SYDVKM come from the germline V gene. The CDR3 consists of 18 residues. TCRdb re-called the 5' RACE reads; every CDR3 protein appears as one record, without DNA. The sample includes about 540,000 distinct CDR3 sequences. For this clonotype: Its antigen is still unknown.

The receptor was derived from a man aged 18 to 30 in good health. Sequences were obtained from blood T cells: a sorted CD56 or NKG2C T cell subset, CD4+ or CD8+ T cells, or bulk PBMC T cells (not recorded which). The V call is TRBV28, the J call TRBJ2-7; the D call of TRBD2 rests on TCRdb alone, since no DNA is present to check it. CDR3 protein: CASSLVLLGREIVYEQYF.